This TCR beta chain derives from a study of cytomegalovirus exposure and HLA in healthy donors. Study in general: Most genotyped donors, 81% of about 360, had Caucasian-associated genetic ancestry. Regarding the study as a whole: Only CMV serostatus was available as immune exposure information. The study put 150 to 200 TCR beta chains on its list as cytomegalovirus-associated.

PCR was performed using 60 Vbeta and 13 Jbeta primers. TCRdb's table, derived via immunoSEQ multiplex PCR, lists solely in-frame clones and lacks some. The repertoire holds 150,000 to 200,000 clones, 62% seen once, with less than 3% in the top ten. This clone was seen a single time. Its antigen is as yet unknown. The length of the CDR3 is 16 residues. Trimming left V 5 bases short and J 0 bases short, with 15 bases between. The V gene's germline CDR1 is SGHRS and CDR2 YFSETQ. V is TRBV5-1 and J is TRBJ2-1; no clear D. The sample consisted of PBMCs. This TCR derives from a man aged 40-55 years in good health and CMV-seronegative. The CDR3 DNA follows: TGCGCCAGCAGTCTCGGTCTCTTCAACTCCTACAATGAGCAGTTCTTC. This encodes CASSLGLFNSYNEQFF.